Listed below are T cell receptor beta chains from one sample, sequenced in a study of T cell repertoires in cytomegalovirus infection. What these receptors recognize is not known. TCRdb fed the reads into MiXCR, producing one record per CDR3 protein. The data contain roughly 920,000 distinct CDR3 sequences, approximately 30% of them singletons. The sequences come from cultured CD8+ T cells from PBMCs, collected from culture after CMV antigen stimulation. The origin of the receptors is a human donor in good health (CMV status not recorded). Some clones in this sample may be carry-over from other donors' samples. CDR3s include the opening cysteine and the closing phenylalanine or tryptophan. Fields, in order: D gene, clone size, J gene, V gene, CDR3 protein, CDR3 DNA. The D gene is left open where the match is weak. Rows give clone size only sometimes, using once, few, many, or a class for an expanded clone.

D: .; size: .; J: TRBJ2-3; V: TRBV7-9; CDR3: CASVLRYADTQYF; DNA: TGTGCCAGCGTCCTCAGATACGCAGATACGCAGTATTTT
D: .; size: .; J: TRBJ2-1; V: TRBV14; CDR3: CASSQGTLWGNEQFF; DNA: TGTGCCAGCAGCCAAGGGACCCTTTGGGGCAATGAGCAGTTCTTC
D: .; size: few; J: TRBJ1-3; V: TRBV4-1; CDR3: CASSHGIDRNSGNTIYF; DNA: TGCGCCAGCAGCCACGGTATAGACCGTAACTCTGGAAACACCATATATTTT
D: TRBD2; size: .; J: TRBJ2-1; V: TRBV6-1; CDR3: CASSLGLEAYNEQFF; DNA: TGTGCCAGCAGTCTGGGACTAGAGGCCTACAATGAGCAGTTCTTC
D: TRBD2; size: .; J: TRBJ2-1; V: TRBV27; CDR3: CASLGLANEQFF; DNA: TGTGCCAGCCTGGGACTAGCCAATGAGCAGTTCTTC
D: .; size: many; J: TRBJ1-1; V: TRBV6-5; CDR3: CASSSGPSVEAFF; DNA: TGTGCCAGCAGTTCCGGGCCTTCAGTTGAAGCTTTCTTT
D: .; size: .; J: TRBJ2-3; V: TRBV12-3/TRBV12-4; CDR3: CASSPTQGTQYF; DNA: TGTGCCAGCAGTCCCACCCAGGGTACGCAGTATTTT
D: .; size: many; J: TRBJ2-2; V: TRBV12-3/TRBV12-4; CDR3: CASSFVYINTGELFF; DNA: TGTGCCAGCAGTTTTGTCTACATAAACACCGGGGAGCTGTTTTTT
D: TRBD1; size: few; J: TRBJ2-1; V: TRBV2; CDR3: CASSGTGSSYNEQFF; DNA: TGTGCCAGCAGTGGGACAGGCAGCTCCTACAATGAGCAGTTCTTC
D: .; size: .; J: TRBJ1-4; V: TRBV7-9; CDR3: CASSWDGNEKLFF; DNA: TGTGCCAGCAGCTGGGACGGGAATGAAAAACTGTTTTTT
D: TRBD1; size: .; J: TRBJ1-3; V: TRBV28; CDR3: CASSSPHRGQPGNTIYF; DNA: TGTGCCAGCAGTTCCCCCCATAGGGGACAGCCTGGAAACACCATATATTTT
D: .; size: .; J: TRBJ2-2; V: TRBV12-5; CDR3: CASGSSRGELFF; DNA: TGTGCTAGTGGTTCATCACGCGGGGAGCTGTTTTTT
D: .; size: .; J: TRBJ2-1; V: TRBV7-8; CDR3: CASSPQINNEQFF; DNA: TGTGCCAGCAGCCCGCAAATCAACAATGAGCAGTTCTTC
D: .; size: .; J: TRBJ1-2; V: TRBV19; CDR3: CASSPTGDGYTF; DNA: TGTGCCAGTAGTCCGACCGGTGACGGCTACACCTTC
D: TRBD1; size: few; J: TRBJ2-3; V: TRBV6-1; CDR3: CASRDRIGTDTQYF; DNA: TGTGCCAGCAGGGACAGGATAGGCACAGATACGCAGTATTTT
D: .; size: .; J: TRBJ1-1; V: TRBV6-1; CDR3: CASRIIRGLGNTEAFF; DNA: TGTGCCAGCAGGATAATTAGGGGCTTGGGGAACACTGAAGCTTTCTTT
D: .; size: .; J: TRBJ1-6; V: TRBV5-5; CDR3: CASSPGQGPYNSPLHF; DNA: TGTGCCAGCAGCCCGGGCCAGGGACCCTATAATTCACCCCTCCACTTT
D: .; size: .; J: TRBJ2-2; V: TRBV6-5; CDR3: CASSHTGPTGELFF; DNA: TGTGCCAGCAGCCACACAGGGCCCACCGGGGAGCTGTTTTTT
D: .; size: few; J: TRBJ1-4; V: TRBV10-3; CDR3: CAISEEGRKGEKLFF; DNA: TGTGCCATCAGTGAAGAAGGCAGGAAAGGGGAAAAACTGTTTTTT
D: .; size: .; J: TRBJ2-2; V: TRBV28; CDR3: CASSLLGGLTNTGELFF; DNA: TGTGCCAGCAGTTTATTGGGGGGACTGACGAACACCGGGGAGCTGTTTTTT
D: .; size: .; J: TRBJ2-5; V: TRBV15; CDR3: CATNTRDLHPGETQYF; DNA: TGTGCCACCAACACACGGGACCTCCACCCAGGGGAGACCCAGTACTTC
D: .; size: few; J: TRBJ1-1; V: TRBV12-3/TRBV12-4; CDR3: CASSSGQGEIWKPLMNTEAFF; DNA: TGTGCCAGCAGTTCCGGGCAGGGAGAAATCTGGAAACCCCTTATGAACACTGAAGCTTTCTTT
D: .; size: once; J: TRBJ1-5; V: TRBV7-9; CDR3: CASSAPGVSQPQHF; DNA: TGTGCCAGCAGCGCGCCTGGGGTCTCACAGCCCCAGCATTTT
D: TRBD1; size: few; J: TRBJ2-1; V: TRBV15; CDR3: CATSDRDRGYNEQFF; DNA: TGTGCCACCAGCGACCGGGACAGGGGCTACAATGAGCAGTTCTTC
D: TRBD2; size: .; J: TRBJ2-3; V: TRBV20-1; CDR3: CSARPLSGGNTDTQYF; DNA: TGCAGTGCTCGCCCGTTGAGCGGGGGGAACACAGATACGCAGTATTTT
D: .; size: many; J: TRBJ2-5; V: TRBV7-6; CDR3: CASSLERGVQETQYF; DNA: TGTGCCAGCAGCTTAGAGCGAGGAGTCCAAGAGACCCAGTACTTC
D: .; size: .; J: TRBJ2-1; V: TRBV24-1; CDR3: CATSDRDHRRGSYNEQFF; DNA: TGTGCCACCAGTGATCGGGACCACCGACGGGGCTCCTACAATGAGCAGTTCTTC
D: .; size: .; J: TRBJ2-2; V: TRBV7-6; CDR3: CASSLESSNTGELFF; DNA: TGTGCTAGCAGCTTAGAGAGTTCTAACACCGGGGAGCTGTTTTTT
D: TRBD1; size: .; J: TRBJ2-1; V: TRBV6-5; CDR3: CASSYSGVLTGGKGDEQFF; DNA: TGTGCCAGCAGTTACTCGGGCGTATTGACAGGGGGCAAGGGAGATGAGCAGTTCTTC
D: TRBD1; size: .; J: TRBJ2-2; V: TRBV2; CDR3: CASSESSPGTGVTGELFF; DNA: TGTGCCAGCAGTGAAAGTTCCCCCGGGACAGGGGTCACCGGGGAGCTGTTTTTT
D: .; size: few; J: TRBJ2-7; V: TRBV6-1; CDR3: CASSADGSYEQYF; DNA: TGTGCCAGCAGCGCCGATGGTAGCTACGAGCAGTACTTC
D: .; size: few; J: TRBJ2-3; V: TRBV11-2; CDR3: CASSSMTDTQYF; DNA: TGTGCCAGCAGCTCGATGACAGATACGCAGTATTTT
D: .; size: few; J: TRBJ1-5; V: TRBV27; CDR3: CASSFSGDQPQHF; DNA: TGTGCCAGCAGTTTTTCAGGGGACCAGCCCCAGCATTTT
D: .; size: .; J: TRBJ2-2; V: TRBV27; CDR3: CAIRDTGELFF; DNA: TGTGCCATCCGCGACACCGGGGAGCTGTTTTTT
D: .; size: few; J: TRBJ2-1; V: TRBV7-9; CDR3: CASSSTGIEQFF; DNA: TGTGCCAGCAGCTCTACAGGGATTGAGCAGTTCTTC
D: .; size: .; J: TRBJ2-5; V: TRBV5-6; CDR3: CASSLGRAEETQYF; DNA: TGTGCCAGCAGTTTGGGACGGGCGGAAGAGACCCAGTACTTC
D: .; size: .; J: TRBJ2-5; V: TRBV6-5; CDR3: CASSYGQGIAYQETQYF; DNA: TGTGCCAGCAGTTACGGGCAGGGGATAGCGTACCAAGAGACCCAGTACTTC
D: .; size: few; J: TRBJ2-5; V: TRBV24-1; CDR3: CATSDTGFDETQYF; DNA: TGTGCCACCAGTGATACAGGGTTCGACGAGACCCAGTACTTC
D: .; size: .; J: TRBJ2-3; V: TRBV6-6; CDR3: CASGSKKGGFLETDTQYF; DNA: TGTGCCAGCGGTTCCAAGAAAGGGGGGTTTCTGGAGACAGATACGCAGTATTTT
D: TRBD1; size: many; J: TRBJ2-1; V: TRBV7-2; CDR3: CASSSTGAYANEQFF; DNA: TGTGCCAGCAGCTCGACAGGGGCCTATGCCAATGAGCAGTTCTTC
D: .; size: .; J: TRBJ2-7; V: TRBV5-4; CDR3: CASSLARGPGGNYVQYF; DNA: TGTGCCAGCAGCTTGGCCCGAGGGCCGGGCGGGAACTACGTGCAGTACTTC
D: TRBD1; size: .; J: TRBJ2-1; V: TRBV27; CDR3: CASSPGTEHNEQFF; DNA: TGTGCCAGCAGCCCCGGGACAGAACACAATGAGCAGTTCTTC
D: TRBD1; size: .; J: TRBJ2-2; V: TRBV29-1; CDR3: CSADRGRDTGELFF; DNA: TGCAGCGCAGACAGGGGGCGAGACACCGGGGAGCTGTTTTTT
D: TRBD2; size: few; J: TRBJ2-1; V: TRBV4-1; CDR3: CASSQGWSGGPIHNEQFF; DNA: TGTGCCAGCAGCCAAGGGTGGAGCGGGGGGCCAATTCACAATGAGCAGTTCTTC
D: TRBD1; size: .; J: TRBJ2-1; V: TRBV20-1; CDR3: CSARDLGTGDLTQFF; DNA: TGCAGTGCTAGAGACCTCGGGACAGGGGACCTTACCCAGTTCTTC
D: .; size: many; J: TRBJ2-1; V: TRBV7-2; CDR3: CASSLGGRGFSYNEQFF; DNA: TGTGCCAGCAGCTTAGGCGGGCGGGGTTTCTCCTACAATGAGCAGTTCTTC
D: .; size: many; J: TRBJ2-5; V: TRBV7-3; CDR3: CASSPRDPSDETQYF; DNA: TGTGCCAGCAGTCCCCGGGACCCTTCGGACGAGACCCAGTACTTC
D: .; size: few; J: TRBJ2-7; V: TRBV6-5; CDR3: CASSFLGRLYEQYF; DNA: TGTGCCAGCAGTTTTCTCGGACGGCTCTACGAGCAGTACTTC
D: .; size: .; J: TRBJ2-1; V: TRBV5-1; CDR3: CASSLDRARYNEQFF; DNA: TGCGCCAGCAGCTTGGACAGGGCAAGGTACAATGAGCAGTTCTTC
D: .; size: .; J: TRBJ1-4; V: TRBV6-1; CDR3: CASSPGNGRNEKLFF; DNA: TGTGCCAGCAGTCCAGGGAACGGTCGTAATGAAAAACTGTTTTTT
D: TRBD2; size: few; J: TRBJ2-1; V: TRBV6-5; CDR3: CASSYSERGPYNEQFF; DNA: TGTGCCAGCAGTTACAGTGAGCGGGGTCCCTACAATGAGCAGTTCTTC
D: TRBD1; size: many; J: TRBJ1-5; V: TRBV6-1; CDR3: CASTSDRASNQPQHF; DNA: TGTGCCAGCACTTCGGACAGGGCTAGCAATCAGCCCCAGCATTTT